The text below deals with one T cell receptor beta chain. This entry belongs to a study of blood T cell repertoires in COVID-19. In the study overall: Samples representing acute and convalescent COVID-19 were sourced from the United States, Italy and Spain. Sample material is recorded as cDNA or gDNA derived from T cells, B-cell-depleted T cells, or PBMCs.

Germline V gives CDR1 SGHAT, CDR2 FQNNGV. Trimming took 1 base from V and 4 from J; bases not matched to a gene: 3. The CDR3 has 14 residues. In the authors' methods: Reference gene primer amplification gave nucleated cell count estimates. This table comes from immunoSEQ multiplex PCR, and its TCRdb copy is limited to in-frame clones, with some not included. The D gene and trimming were derived from the DNA, and the V and J assignments and clone size from that table. The sample carries hundreds of thousands of clones, around four fifths recorded once. The chain employs TRBV11-2 and TRBJ1-2; 7 bases fit TRBD1. Sequences were obtained from peripheral blood. This TCR derives from a woman in her sixties or seventies with acute or convalescent COVID-19. In DNA form, the CDR3 reads TGTGCCAGCAGCTTAGTGGGACAGAGCTATGGCTACACCTTC. Residues: CASSLVGQSYGYTF.